The clone carrying this T cell receptor beta chain appeared many times. Its antigen remains unknown. This sample's time point: healthy volunteer bleed at 6 weeks. Unseparated into fractions, whole blood served as the source from which total RNA was extracted. The library tagged individual cDNA molecules with unique molecular identifiers. Authors' data handling: A per-sample median of 95,638 TCRs was observed, with counts ranging from roughly 20,000 to 750,000. Each CDR3 protein is one row after TCRdb ran MiXCR on the RACE reads. The V and J calls were determined by TCRdb, not by the authors. The data contain 65,000 or so distinct CDR3 sequences, about 6.5% of them singletons. This entry belongs to a study of human T cells and chemical hapten exposure. Study findings and constraints: Among TCRs, those above 1 in 1000 frequency were unaffected by DPC sensitization.

CDR3 size: 16 residues. Germline loops: CDR1 MDHEN, CDR2 SYDVKM. Trimming shortened V by 3 bases and J by 7 bases, and 16 bases separated the two germline ends. V and J are TRBV28 and TRBJ1-6; no clear D. This receptor was identified in a female donor in good health. Some clones in this sample may be carry-over from other donors' samples. The sequenced sample was whole blood. The CDR3 loop reads CASSFPKGPLNSPLHF. In nucleotides, the CDR3 is TGTGCCAGCAGTTTTCCGAAGGGTCCACTGAATTCACCCCTCCACTTT. Full variable domain (rest looked up from reference TRBV28 and TRBJ1-6): DVKVTQSSRYLVKRTGEKVFLECVQDMDHENMFWYRQDPGLGLRLIYFSYDVKMKEKGDIPEGYSVSREKKERFSLILESASTNQTSMYLCASSFPKGPLNSPLHFGNGTRLTVT.